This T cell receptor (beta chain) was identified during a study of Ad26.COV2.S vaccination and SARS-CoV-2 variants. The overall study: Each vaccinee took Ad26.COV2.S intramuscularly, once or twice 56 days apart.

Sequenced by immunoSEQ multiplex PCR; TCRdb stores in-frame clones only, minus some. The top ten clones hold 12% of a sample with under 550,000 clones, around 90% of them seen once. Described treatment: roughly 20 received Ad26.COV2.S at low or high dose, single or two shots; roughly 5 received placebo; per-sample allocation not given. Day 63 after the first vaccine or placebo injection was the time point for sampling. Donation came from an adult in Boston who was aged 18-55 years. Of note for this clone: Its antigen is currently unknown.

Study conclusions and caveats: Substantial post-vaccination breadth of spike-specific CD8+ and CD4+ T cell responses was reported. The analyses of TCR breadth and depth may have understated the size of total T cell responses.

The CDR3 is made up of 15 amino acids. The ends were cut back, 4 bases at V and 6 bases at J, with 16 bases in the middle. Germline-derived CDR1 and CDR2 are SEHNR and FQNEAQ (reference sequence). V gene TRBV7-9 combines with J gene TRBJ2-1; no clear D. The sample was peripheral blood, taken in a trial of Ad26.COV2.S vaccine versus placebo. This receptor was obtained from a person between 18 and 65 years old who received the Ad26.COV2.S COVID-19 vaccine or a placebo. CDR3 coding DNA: TGTGCCAGCAGCTCCCACGTAGGTAGCCTCAATGAGCAGTTCTTC. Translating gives CASSSHVGSLNEQFF.